The rows below give T cell receptor beta chains drawn from one sample of a study of identical twins. One entry per CDR3 protein results from TCRdb running MiXCR on the 5' RACE reads. The table lists under 400,000 distinct CDR3 sequences, about 9% of them singletons. The specimen was naive T cells sorted from blood. These receptors all come from a woman aged 50 to 60 in good health. Both conserved end residues are part of each CDR3. Fields, in order: V gene, J gene, CDR3 protein.

TRBV20-1,TRBJ2-1,CSARGPVYNEQFF
TRBV3-1,TRBJ2-1,CASSQASNEQFF
TRBV29-1,TRBJ2-7,CSVVDLAAYEQYF
TRBV19,TRBJ2-1,CASNPGTVKGDEQFF
TRBV4-1,TRBJ1-2,CASSQGLANYGYTF
TRBV6-6,TRBJ2-2,CASSSVGGSGELFF
TRBV24-1,TRBJ2-2,CATSDPTRGSNTGELFF
TRBV6-2/TRBV6-3,TRBJ2-1,CASSYSEGASSSYNEQFF
TRBV9,TRBJ1-6,CASSVTGENSPLHF
TRBV9,TRBJ2-1,CASSRRGLAGVSYNEQFF
TRBV3-1,TRBJ2-2,CASSPPWRGRPTGELFF
TRBV12-3/TRBV12-4,TRBJ2-5,CASSSNSQKTQYF
TRBV28,TRBJ1-3,CASSSPQASRSGNTIYF
TRBV9,TRBJ2-1,CASSVGLQHEQFF
TRBV12-5,TRBJ2-3,CASGTGRPTDTQYF
TRBV29-1,TRBJ2-7,CSVSGATGRNEQYF
TRBV18,TRBJ2-1,CASSPSSPSSSYNEQFF
TRBV29-1,TRBJ1-1,CSVAGRMNTEAFF